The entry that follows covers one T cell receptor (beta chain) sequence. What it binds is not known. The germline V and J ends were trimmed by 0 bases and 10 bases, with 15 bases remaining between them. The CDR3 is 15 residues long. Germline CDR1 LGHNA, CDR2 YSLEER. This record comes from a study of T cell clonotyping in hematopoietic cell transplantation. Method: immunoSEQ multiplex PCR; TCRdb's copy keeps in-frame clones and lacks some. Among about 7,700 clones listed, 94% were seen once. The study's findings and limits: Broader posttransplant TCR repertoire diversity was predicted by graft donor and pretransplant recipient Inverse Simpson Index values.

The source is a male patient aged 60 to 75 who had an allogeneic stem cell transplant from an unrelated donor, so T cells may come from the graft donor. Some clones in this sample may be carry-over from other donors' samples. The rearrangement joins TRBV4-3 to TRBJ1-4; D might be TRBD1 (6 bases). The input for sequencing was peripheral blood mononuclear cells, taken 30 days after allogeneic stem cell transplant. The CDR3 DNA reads TGCGCCAGCAGCCAAGATGGGGGCGTTGGATCAAAACTGTTTTTT. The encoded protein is CASSQDGGVGSKLFF.